The rows below give T cell receptor beta chains drawn from one sample of a study of T cells in Graves' hyperthyroidism and ophthalmopathy. TCRdb re-called the multiplex PCR reads through MiXCR, storing one row per CDR3 protein. The sample consists of under 350,000 distinct CDR3 sequences, about 20% of them appearing once. The sample consisted of blood. These receptors were taken from a woman aged 45-65 years with Graves' hyperthyroidism. Each CDR3 is given with its conserved first and last residue. A D gene is named only where the DNA matches it firmly. Clone size appears in some rows only: once, few, many, or a class for an expanded clone.

d_call: NA; j_call: TRBJ1-6; clone_size: NA; v_call: TRBV28; cdr3_aa: CASSPFGPTYNSPLHF; cdr3_nt: TGTGCCAGCAGTCCCTTCGGACCCACTTATAATTCACCCCTCCACTTT
d_call: TRBD1; j_call: TRBJ2-1; clone_size: NA; v_call: TRBV11-2; cdr3_aa: CASSLGTGGKQFF; cdr3_nt: TGTGCCAGCAGCTTGGGGACAGGGGGCAAACAGTTCTTC
d_call: TRBD2; j_call: TRBJ2-7; clone_size: NA; v_call: TRBV19; cdr3_aa: CASSSRTSGYEQYF; cdr3_nt: TGTGCCAGTAGTTCACGGACTAGCGGCTACGAGCAGTACTTC
d_call: NA; j_call: TRBJ1-6; clone_size: NA; v_call: TRBV10-2; cdr3_aa: CASSESMIRMNSPLHF; cdr3_nt: TGCGCCAGCAGTGAGTCGATGATCCGAATGAATTCACCCCTCCACTTT
d_call: NA; j_call: TRBJ1-5; clone_size: many; v_call: TRBV28; cdr3_aa: CASSWADNQPQHF; cdr3_nt: TGTGCCAGCAGTTGGGCCGATAATCAGCCCCAGCATTTT
d_call: NA; j_call: TRBJ1-4; clone_size: few; v_call: TRBV7-2; cdr3_aa: CASSLARQGDNEKLFF; cdr3_nt: TGTGCCAGCAGCTTAGCGCGGCAGGGAGATAATGAAAAACTGTTTTTT
d_call: NA; j_call: TRBJ2-5; clone_size: many; v_call: TRBV20-1; cdr3_aa: CSATRWGQETQYF; cdr3_nt: TGCAGTGCCACGAGATGGGGGCAAGAGACCCAGTACTTC
d_call: NA; j_call: TRBJ1-2; clone_size: NA; v_call: TRBV6-2/TRBV6-3; cdr3_aa: CASRGYPNTDGYTF; cdr3_nt: TGCGCCAGCAGGGGATACCCAAACACGGATGGCTACACCTTC
d_call: TRBD2; j_call: TRBJ2-1; clone_size: NA; v_call: TRBV6-1; cdr3_aa: CASSVIIAGVNNEQFF; cdr3_nt: TGTGCCAGCAGTGTTATAATAGCGGGAGTCAACAATGAGCAGTTCTTC
d_call: TRBD1; j_call: TRBJ2-3; clone_size: many; v_call: TRBV10-3; cdr3_aa: CATGATQGVYDTQYF; cdr3_nt: TGTGCCACAGGTGCTACACAGGGGGTCTATGATACGCAGTATTTT
d_call: NA; j_call: TRBJ2-5; clone_size: few; v_call: TRBV2; cdr3_aa: CASSLLASSQETQYF; cdr3_nt: TGTGCCAGCTCCCTCCTGGCTAGCTCCCAAGAGACCCAGTACTTC
d_call: TRBD1; j_call: TRBJ1-1; clone_size: many; v_call: TRBV3-1; cdr3_aa: CASSQGGGQRNTEAFF; cdr3_nt: TGTGCCAGCAGCCAAGGGGGGGGACAGAGGAACACTGAAGCTTTCTTT
d_call: NA; j_call: TRBJ1-6; clone_size: NA; v_call: TRBV27; cdr3_aa: CASSLGGVGSPLHF; cdr3_nt: TGTGCCAGCAGTTTGGGAGGGGTAGGATCACCCCTCCACTTT
d_call: NA; j_call: TRBJ2-5; clone_size: few; v_call: TRBV10-2; cdr3_aa: CASRLLGETQYF; cdr3_nt: TGCGCCAGCAGACTTCTGGGGGAGACCCAGTACTTC
d_call: TRBD1; j_call: TRBJ2-1; clone_size: many; v_call: TRBV7-2; cdr3_aa: CASSLTGTAYNEQFF; cdr3_nt: TGTGCCAGCAGCTTAACCGGGACAGCCTACAATGAGCAGTTCTTC
d_call: NA; j_call: TRBJ1-3; clone_size: few; v_call: TRBV2; cdr3_aa: CASSDSVSGNTIYF; cdr3_nt: TGTGCCAGCTCGGACAGCGTCTCTGGAAACACCATATATTTT
d_call: TRBD1; j_call: TRBJ2-3; clone_size: few; v_call: TRBV20-1; cdr3_aa: CSARQGTDTQYF; cdr3_nt: TGCAGTGCAAGACAGGGGACAGATACGCAGTATTTT
d_call: TRBD2; j_call: TRBJ2-5; clone_size: many; v_call: TRBV3-1; cdr3_aa: CASSQGASGGPGTQYF; cdr3_nt: TGTGCCAGCAGCCAAGGTGCTAGCGGGGGGCCGGGGACCCAGTACTTC
d_call: NA; j_call: TRBJ2-1; clone_size: NA; v_call: TRBV29-1; cdr3_aa: CSVVPLGELNEQFF; cdr3_nt: TGCAGCGTTGTCCCCTTGGGGGAACTGAATGAGCAGTTCTTC
d_call: NA; j_call: TRBJ2-5; clone_size: many; v_call: TRBV3-1; cdr3_aa: CASSQEGLVQETQYF; cdr3_nt: TGTGCCAGCAGCCAAGAAGGGCTAGTCCAAGAGACCCAGTACTTC
d_call: TRBD2; j_call: TRBJ2-7; clone_size: few; v_call: TRBV28; cdr3_aa: CASRGTSGRISEQYF; cdr3_nt: TGTGCCAGCAGGGGGACTAGCGGGAGAATAAGCGAGCAGTACTTC
d_call: NA; j_call: TRBJ2-5; clone_size: few; v_call: TRBV9; cdr3_aa: CASSVEGGPEETQYF; cdr3_nt: TGTGCCAGCAGCGTAGAAGGGGGGCCGGAGGAGACCCAGTACTTC
d_call: NA; j_call: TRBJ1-5; clone_size: many; v_call: TRBV28; cdr3_aa: CASTGHGYQPQHF; cdr3_nt: TGTGCCAGCACGGGACACGGGTATCAGCCCCAGCATTTT
d_call: TRBD2; j_call: TRBJ2-3; clone_size: many; v_call: TRBV20-1; cdr3_aa: CSALAGGAADTQYF; cdr3_nt: TGCAGTGCCCTAGCGGGAGGGGCGGCAGATACGCAGTATTTT
d_call: TRBD2; j_call: TRBJ2-5; clone_size: many; v_call: TRBV5-1; cdr3_aa: CASSLGSSGGAETQYF; cdr3_nt: TGCGCCAGCAGCTTGGGTTCTAGCGGGGGAGCAGAGACCCAGTACTTC
d_call: NA; j_call: TRBJ2-3; clone_size: few; v_call: TRBV25-1; cdr3_aa: CASSPRGGRLGTDTQYF; cdr3_nt: TGTGCCAGCAGCCCTAGAGGGGGGAGATTGGGCACAGATACGCAGTATTTT
d_call: NA; j_call: TRBJ2-6; clone_size: few; v_call: TRBV5-1; cdr3_aa: CASSLESGAGANVLTF; cdr3_nt: TGCGCCAGCAGCTTGGAATCAGGGGCTGGGGCCAACGTCCTGACTTTC
d_call: TRBD2; j_call: TRBJ2-7; clone_size: many; v_call: TRBV11-1; cdr3_aa: CASSLLASGLPYEQYF; cdr3_nt: TGTGCCAGCAGCTTACTGGCTAGCGGACTCCCCTACGAGCAGTACTTC
d_call: NA; j_call: TRBJ2-3; clone_size: NA; v_call: TRBV20-1; cdr3_aa: CSAFIWGTSTDTQYF; cdr3_nt: TGCAGTGCTTTCATCTGGGGAACTAGCACAGATACGCAGTATTTT
d_call: NA; j_call: TRBJ2-5; clone_size: NA; v_call: TRBV5-1; cdr3_aa: CASSSGLGLVAQYF; cdr3_nt: TGCGCCAGCAGCTCGGGACTGGGGCTGGTGGCCCAGTACTTC
d_call: NA; j_call: TRBJ1-3; clone_size: NA; v_call: TRBV19; cdr3_aa: CASKLQAAQDTIYF; cdr3_nt: TGTGCCAGTAAGCTCCAGGCCGCGCAGGACACCATATATTTT
d_call: NA; j_call: TRBJ1-1; clone_size: NA; v_call: TRBV4-2; cdr3_aa: CASSPWVGPNTEAFF; cdr3_nt: TGTGCCAGCAGCCCTTGGGTAGGGCCCAACACTGAAGCTTTCTTT
d_call: TRBD1; j_call: TRBJ1-5; clone_size: NA; v_call: TRBV7-9; cdr3_aa: CASSLGADRGDQPQHF; cdr3_nt: TGTGCCAGCAGCTTAGGAGCCGACAGGGGCGATCAGCCCCAGCATTTT
d_call: TRBD2; j_call: TRBJ2-5; clone_size: few; v_call: TRBV15; cdr3_aa: CATSRGPSGTQETQYF; cdr3_nt: TGTGCCACCAGCAGAGGTCCTAGCGGGACGCAAGAGACCCAGTACTTC
d_call: TRBD1; j_call: TRBJ1-4; clone_size: NA; v_call: TRBV3-1; cdr3_aa: CASSLHRGDEKLFF; cdr3_nt: TGTGCCAGCAGCCTGCACAGGGGGGATGAAAAACTGTTTTTT
d_call: NA; j_call: TRBJ2-3; clone_size: many; v_call: TRBV11-2; cdr3_aa: CASRPGLLIGDTQYF; cdr3_nt: TGTGCCAGCAGACCGGGACTCCTAATCGGGGATACGCAGTATTTT
d_call: TRBD2; j_call: TRBJ2-7; clone_size: NA; v_call: TRBV27; cdr3_aa: CASRNPGTNNYEQYF; cdr3_nt: TGTGCCAGCAGGAACCCCGGGACTAACAATTACGAGCAGTACTTC
d_call: TRBD1; j_call: TRBJ1-2; clone_size: few; v_call: TRBV20-1; cdr3_aa: CSATDRGNYGYTF; cdr3_nt: TGCAGTGCTACCGACAGGGGTAACTATGGCTACACCTTC
d_call: NA; j_call: TRBJ1-1; clone_size: many; v_call: TRBV3-1; cdr3_aa: CASSLFRLNTEAFF; cdr3_nt: TGTGCCAGCAGTTTATTTCGACTGAACACTGAAGCTTTCTTT
d_call: NA; j_call: TRBJ1-2; clone_size: few; v_call: TRBV7-8; cdr3_aa: CASKGPGGYTF; cdr3_nt: TGTGCCAGCAAAGGGCCGGGTGGCTACACCTTC
d_call: TRBD1; j_call: TRBJ2-6; clone_size: NA; v_call: TRBV19; cdr3_aa: CASSGTGDFSGANVLTF; cdr3_nt: TGTGCCAGTAGTGGGACAGGGGATTTCTCTGGGGCCAACGTCCTGACTTTC